This TCR beta chain appears in the sequencing data of a study of monozygotic twins with inflammatory bowel disease. The CDR3 covers 17 residues. Germline V gene data show CDR1 as MNHEY and CDR2 as SVGAGI. Per donor, approximately 2.3 ml of blood was collected and frozen. Template switching added UMIs carrying a 6-nucleotide sample barcode. TCRdb re-called the 5' RACE reads, yielding one record per CDR3 amino acid sequence without DNA. In all, the sample yields a few hundred thousand distinct CDR3 sequences. This clonotype originated in a human donor with ulcerative colitis or Crohn's disease, or a healthy co-twin of an affected twin (not recorded which). This chain uses TRBV6-5 with TRBJ2-3; the TRBD1 assignment by TCRdb is unverifiable without DNA. The sample taken for sequencing was blood. The chain's CDR3 is CASSYPTSPVGTDTQYF.